The text below deals with one T cell receptor (beta chain). The data stem from a study of shared clonotypes between healthy human individuals. Some 30,000 T cell genomes (approximately 0.2 ug DNA) went into each sorted-subset replicate. Assay used: immunoSEQ multiplex PCR; TCRdb lists only in-frame clones, some missing. The data show hundreds of thousands of clones, with 74% seen just once and roughly 1.7% held by the top ten. CD4+ cells yielded CD45RA+ naive and CD45RA-negative memory subsets. V lost 4 bases and J lost 0, with 9 bases in between. Looked up from germline, CDR1 is SQVTM and CDR2 is ANQGSEA. The CDR3 length is 13 residues.

This TCR derives from a woman in her 30s in good health. The chain employs TRBV29-1 and TRBJ1-1; D ambiguous. Sequencing was done on a sample of memory CD4+ T cells sorted from blood. The subset denotes: CD45RA-negative fraction. The CDR3 bases are TGCAGCGTTGTTTCCAGGATGAACACTGAAGCTTTCTTT. This sequence encodes CSVVSRMNTEAFF.